A single count supports the clone carrying this TCR beta chain. The antigen is not known. These data belong to a study of cytomegalovirus exposure and HLA in healthy donors. The CDR3 contains 14 residues. The germline gives CDR1 MNHNY, CDR2 SVGAGI (reference sequence). The junction had 2 bases not matched to a gene; V was cut back by 0 bases and J by 3 bases. Overall study results and limits: A previous analysis found most TCR beta V segments productive roughly 90% or roughly 30% of the time. TRBV6-2, TRBV6-3 and some other V segments were excluded as indistinguishable. A further, later analysis showed that HLA-associated TCR beta chains (compared with equally common others) were more clonally expanded. An observed cluster of highly shared sequence variants was recorded as a likely sequencing artifact.

The PCR had 60 Vbeta and 13 Jbeta primers. Profiled with immunoSEQ multiplex PCR; TCRdb holds only in-frame clones, not every one. The sample lists under 300,000 clones, around 90% occurring once. The specimen was PBMCs. V usage is TRBV6-6 and J usage is TRBJ2-7, with 7 positions matching TRBD1. The receptor was isolated from a girl aged 2-10 years in good health and CMV-seronegative. The CDR3 nucleotides are TGTGCCAGCAGTTACTCGGGACAGAACTACGAGCAGTACTTC. It is translated as CASSYSGQNYEQYF.